This note documents a single T cell receptor (beta chain) sequence. This specimen comes from a study of cytomegalovirus exposure and HLA in healthy donors. A multiplex PCR was run with 60 Vbeta primers and 13 Jbeta primers. Sequencing was performed with immunoSEQ multiplex PCR; in TCRdb, only in-frame clones are kept and a portion is missing. Of over 100,000 clones listed, approximately 73% are singletons. V was cut by 5 bases and J by 3 bases, with 13 bases left in between. The CDR3 is 15 residues long. Germline assignment: CDR1 LGHNA and CDR2 YSLEER. Sequencing used PBMCs. The chain uses TRBV4-3 and TRBJ2-2, with D perhaps matching TRBD2 (7 bases). This TCR derives from a man between 35 and 55 years old in good health and CMV-seronegative. The CDR3 region is CASSSQGGHTGELFF. DNA for the CDR3: TGCGCCAGCAGCTCACAGGGAGGGCACACCGGGGAGCTGTTTTTT.